This T cell receptor (beta chain) was found in a study of CD8 T cells in ankylosing spondylitis. Findings of the study overall: Earlier reports found some motif variants in synovial fluid and blood in reactive arthritis.

V was trimmed by 3 bases and J by 6 bases, leaving 9 bases between them. CDR1 is SGHRS and CDR2 is YFSETQ in the germline V gene. The CDR3 totals 13 residues. In regard to this clonotype: No antigen is known for it.

Each CDR3 protein is one row after TCRdb ran MiXCR on the 5' RACE reads. The sample lists 300,000 to 350,000 distinct CDR3 sequences, under 14% occurring once. The sequence was obtained from a female donor with ankylosing spondylitis or in good health (not recorded which). The sequencing sample was made of blood, either unsorted or a sorted T cell fraction (not recorded which). The gene calls are TRBV5-1 and TRBJ2-2, with D perhaps matching TRBD1 (5 bases). This chain's CDR3 is CASSWGDSGELFF. In nucleotides, the CDR3 is TGCGCCAGCAGCTGGGGCGATTCCGGGGAGCTGTTTTTT. Full variable domain (remainder filled in from reference TRBV5-1 and TRBJ2-2): KAGVTQTPRYLIKTRGQQVTLSCSPISGHRSVSWYQQTPGQGLQFLFEYFSETQRNKGNFPGRFSGRQFSNSRSEMNVSTLELGDSALYLCASSWGDSGELFFGEGSRLTVL.